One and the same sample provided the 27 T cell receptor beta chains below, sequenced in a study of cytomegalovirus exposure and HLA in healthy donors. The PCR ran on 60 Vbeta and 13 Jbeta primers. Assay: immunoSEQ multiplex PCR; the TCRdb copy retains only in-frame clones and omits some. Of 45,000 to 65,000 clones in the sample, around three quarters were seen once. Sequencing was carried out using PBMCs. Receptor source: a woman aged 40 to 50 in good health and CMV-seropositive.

This CDR3 is CASSPGHGRNQPQHF. The CDR3 DNA reads as TGCGCCAGCAGCCCCGGACACGGAAGGAATCAGCCCCAGCATTTT. V is TRBV4-1 and J is TRBJ1-5, with D tentatively TRBD1 (5 bases). Trimming removed 4 bases from V and 4 bases from J, with 14 bases in between. CDR1 is MGHRA, CDR2 YSYEKL, per germline. This CDR3 region has 15 residues.

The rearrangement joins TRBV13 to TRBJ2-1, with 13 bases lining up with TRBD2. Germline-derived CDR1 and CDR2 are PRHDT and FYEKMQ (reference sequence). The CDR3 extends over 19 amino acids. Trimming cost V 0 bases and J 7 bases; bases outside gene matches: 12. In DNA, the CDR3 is TGTGCCAGCAGCTTAGGACTATCCACTAGCGGGGGGGCCAGGAATGAGCAGTTCTTC. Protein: CASSLGLSTSGGARNEQFF.

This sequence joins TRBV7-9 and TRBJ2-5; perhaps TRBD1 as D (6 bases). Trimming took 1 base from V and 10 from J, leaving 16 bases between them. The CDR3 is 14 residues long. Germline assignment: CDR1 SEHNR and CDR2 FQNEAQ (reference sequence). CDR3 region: CASSLVGQPAGQYF. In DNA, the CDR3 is TGTGCCAGCAGCTTAGTTGGACAGCCAGCCGGCCAGTACTTC.

The chain's CDR3 is CASSSGTGGDSQETQYF. The CDR3 DNA reads TGCGCCAGCAGCTCTGGGACAGGGGGGGATTCCCAAGAGACCCAGTACTTC. This sequence joins TRBV5-1 and TRBJ2-5; TRBD1 aligns across 11 bases. The V gene's germline CDR1 is SGHRS and CDR2 YFSETQ. Losses at the gene ends were 3 bases for V and 1 base for J; bases not matched to a gene: 8. The CDR3 extends over 17 amino acids.

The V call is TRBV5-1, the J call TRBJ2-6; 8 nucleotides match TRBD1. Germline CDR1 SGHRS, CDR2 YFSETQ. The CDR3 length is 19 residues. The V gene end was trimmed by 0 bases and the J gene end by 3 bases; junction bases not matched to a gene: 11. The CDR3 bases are TGCGCCAGCAGCTTGGACAGGGCAGGGGGCCTCGGTGGGGCCAACGTCCTGACTTTC. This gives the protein CASSLDRAGGLGGANVLTF.

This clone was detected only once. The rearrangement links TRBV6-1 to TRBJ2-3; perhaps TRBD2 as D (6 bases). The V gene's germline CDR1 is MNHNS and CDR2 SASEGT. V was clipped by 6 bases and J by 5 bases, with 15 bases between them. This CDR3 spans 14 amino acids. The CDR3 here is CASSPSPGGDTQYF. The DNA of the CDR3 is TGTGCCAGCAGCCCGAGCCCCGGGGGAGATACGCAGTATTTT.

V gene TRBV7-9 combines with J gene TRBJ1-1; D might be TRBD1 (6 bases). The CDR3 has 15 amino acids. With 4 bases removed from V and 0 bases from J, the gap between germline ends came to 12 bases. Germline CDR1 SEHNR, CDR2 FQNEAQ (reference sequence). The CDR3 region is CASSSTDRLNTEAFF. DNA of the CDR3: TGTGCCAGCAGCTCCACCGACAGGCTGAACACTGAAGCTTTCTTT.

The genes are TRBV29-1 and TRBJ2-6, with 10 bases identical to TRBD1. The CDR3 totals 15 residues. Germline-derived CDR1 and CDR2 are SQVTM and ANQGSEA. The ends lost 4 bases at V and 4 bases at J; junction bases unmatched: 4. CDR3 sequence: CSVGQGAQGANVLTF. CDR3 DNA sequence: TGCAGCGTTGGACAGGGGGCGCAAGGGGCCAACGTCCTGACTTTC.

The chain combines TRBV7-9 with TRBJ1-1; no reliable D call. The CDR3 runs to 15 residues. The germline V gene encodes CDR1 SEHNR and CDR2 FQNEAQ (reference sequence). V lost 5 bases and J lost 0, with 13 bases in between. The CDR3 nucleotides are TGTGCCAGCAGCCTAGGGCGGGGTTTGAACACTGAAGCTTTCTTT. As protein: CASSLGRGLNTEAFF.

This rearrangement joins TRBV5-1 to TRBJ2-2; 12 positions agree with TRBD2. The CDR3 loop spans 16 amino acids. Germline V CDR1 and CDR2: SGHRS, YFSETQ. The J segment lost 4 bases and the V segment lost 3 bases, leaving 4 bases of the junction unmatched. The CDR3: CASSSRLAGVTGELFF. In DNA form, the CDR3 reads TGCGCCAGCAGCTCAAGACTAGCGGGGGTCACCGGGGAGCTGTTTTTT.

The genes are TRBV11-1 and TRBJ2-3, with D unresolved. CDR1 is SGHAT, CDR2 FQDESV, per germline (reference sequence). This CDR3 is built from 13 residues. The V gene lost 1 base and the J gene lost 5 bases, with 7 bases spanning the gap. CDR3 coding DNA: TGTGCCAGCAGCTTAGGACTTCGAGATACGCAGTATTTT. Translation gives CASSLGLRDTQYF.

Here the CDR3 reads CASSEGGGGGADTQYF. In DNA, the CDR3 is TGTGCCAGCAGTGAAGGGGGAGGCGGGGGGGCGGATACGCAGTATTTT. The V gene is TRBV6-1, the J gene TRBJ2-3; 9 bases align to TRBD2. Germline V lookup: CDR1 MNHNS, CDR2 SASEGT. The CDR3 is 16 residues long. V lost 1 base to trimming and J lost 6 bases; unmatched junction nucleotides: 8.

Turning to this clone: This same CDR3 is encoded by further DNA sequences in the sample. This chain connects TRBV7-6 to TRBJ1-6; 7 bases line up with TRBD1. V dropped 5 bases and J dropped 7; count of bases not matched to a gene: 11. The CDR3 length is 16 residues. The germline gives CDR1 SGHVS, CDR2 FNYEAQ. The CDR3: CASSPPGNRGNSPLHF. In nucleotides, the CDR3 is TGTGCCAGCAGCCCGCCGGGGAACAGGGGAAATTCACCCCTCCACTTT.

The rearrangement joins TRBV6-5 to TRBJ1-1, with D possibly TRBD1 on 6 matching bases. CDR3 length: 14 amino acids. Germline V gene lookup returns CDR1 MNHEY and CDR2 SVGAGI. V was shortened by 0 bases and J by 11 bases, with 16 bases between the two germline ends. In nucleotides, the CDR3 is TGTGCCAGCAGTTACTCGAGAGACAGGCTTTTCGCTTTCTTT. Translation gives CASSYSRDRLFAFF.

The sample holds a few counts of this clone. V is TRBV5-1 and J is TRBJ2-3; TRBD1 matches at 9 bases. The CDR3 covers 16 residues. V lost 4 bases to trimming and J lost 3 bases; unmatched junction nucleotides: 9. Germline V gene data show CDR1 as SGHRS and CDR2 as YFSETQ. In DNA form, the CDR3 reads TGCGCCAGCAGCGGGGGGACAGGGTGGGGGACAGATACGCAGTATTTT. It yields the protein CASSGGTGWGTDTQYF.

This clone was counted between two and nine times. As DNA, the CDR3 is TGCGCCAGCAGCCAAGGACAGCCCTACGAGCAGTACTTC. As protein: CASSQGQPYEQYF. The rearrangement joins TRBV4-1 to TRBJ2-7; maybe TRBD1 (5 bases). V was shortened by 1 base and J by 2 bases, with 6 bases between the two germline ends. The length of the CDR3 is 13 residues. Germline V gives CDR1 MGHRA, CDR2 YSYEKL.

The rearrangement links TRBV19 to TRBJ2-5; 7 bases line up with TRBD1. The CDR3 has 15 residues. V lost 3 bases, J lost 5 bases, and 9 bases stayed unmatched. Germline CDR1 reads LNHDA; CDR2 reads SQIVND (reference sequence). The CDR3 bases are TGTGCCAGTAGTATCCGGGACAGTGCCTTTGAGACCCAGTACTTC. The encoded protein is CASSIRDSAFETQYF.

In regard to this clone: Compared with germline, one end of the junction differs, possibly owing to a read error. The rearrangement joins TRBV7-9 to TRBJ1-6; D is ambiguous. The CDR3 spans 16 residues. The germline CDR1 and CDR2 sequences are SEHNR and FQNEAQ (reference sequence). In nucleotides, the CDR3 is TGTTCCAGCAGCTTGCGGGTGCGGGGAGATAATTCACCCCTCCACTTT. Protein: CSSSLRVRGDNSPLHF.

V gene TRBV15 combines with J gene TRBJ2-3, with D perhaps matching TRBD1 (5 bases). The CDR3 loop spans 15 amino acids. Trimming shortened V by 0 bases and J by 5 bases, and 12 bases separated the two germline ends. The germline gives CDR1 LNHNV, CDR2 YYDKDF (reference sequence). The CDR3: CATSRDARAVDTQYF. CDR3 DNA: TGTGCCACCAGCAGAGACGCCAGGGCCGTAGATACGCAGTATTTT. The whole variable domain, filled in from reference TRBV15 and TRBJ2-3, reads DAMVIQNPRYQVTQFGKPVTLSCSQTLNHNVMYWYQQKSSQAPKLLFHYYDKDFNNEADTPDNFQSRRPNTSFCFLDIRSPGLGDTAMYLCATSRDARAVDTQYFGPGTRLTVL.

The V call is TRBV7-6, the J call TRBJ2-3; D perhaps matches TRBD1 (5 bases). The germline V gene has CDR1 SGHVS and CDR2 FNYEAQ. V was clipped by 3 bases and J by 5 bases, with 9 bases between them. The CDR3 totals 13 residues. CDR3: CASSFQGGDTQYF. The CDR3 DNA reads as TGTGCCAGCAGCTTCCAGGGTGGAGATACGCAGTATTTT.

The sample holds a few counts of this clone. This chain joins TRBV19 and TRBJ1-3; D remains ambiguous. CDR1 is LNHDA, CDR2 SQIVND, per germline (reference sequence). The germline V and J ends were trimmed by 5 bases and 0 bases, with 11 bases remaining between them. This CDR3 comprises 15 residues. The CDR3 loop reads CASSPYFSSGNTIYF. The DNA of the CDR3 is TGTGCCAGTAGTCCTTATTTCAGCTCTGGAAACACCATATATTTT. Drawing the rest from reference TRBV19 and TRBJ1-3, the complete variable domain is DGGITQSPKYLFRKEGQNVTLSCEQNLNHDAMYWYRQDPGQGLRLIYYSQIVNDFQKGDIAEGYSVSREKKESFPLTVTSAQKNPTAFYLCASSPYFSSGNTIYFGEGSWLTVV.

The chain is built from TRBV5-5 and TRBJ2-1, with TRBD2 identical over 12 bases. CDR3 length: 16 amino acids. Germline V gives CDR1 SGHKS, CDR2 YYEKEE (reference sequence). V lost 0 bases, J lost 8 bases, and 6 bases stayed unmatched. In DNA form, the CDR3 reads TGTGCCAGCAGCTTGGCACGACTAGCGGGGGTTGATGAGCAGTTCTTC. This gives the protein CASSLARLAGVDEQFF.

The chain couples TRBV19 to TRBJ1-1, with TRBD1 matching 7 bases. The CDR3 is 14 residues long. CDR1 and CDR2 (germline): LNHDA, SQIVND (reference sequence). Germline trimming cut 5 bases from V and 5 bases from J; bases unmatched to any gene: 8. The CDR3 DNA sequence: TGTGCCAGTAGTGTTGGAGGGACAGTGACTGAAGCTTTCTTT. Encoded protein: CASSVGGTVTEAFF.

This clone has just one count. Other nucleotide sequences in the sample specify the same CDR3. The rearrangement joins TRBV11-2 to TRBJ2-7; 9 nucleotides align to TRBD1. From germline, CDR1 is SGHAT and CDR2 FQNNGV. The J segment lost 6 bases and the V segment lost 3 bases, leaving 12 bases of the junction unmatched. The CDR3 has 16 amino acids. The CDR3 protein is CASSFWRRDRVGEQYF. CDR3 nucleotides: TGTGCCAGCAGCTTCTGGAGGAGGGACAGGGTGGGCGAGCAGTACTTC.

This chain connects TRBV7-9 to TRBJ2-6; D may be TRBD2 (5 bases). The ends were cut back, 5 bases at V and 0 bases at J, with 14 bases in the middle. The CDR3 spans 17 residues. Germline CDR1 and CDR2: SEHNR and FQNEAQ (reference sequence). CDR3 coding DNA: TGTGCCAGCAGCCGGAATGATGGGAGCTCTGGGGCCAACGTCCTGACTTTC. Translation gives CASSRNDGSSGANVLTF. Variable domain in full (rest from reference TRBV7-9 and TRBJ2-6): DTGVSQNPRHKITKRGQNVTFRCDPISEHNRLYWYRQTLGQGPEFLTYFQNEAQLEKSRLLSDRFSAERPKGSFSTLEIQRTEQGDSAMYLCASSRNDGSSGANVLTFGAGSRLTVL.

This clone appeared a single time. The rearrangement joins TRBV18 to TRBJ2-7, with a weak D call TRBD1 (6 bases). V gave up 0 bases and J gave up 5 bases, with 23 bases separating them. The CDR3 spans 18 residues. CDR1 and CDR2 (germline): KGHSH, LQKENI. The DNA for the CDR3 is TGTGCCAGCTCACCACCGGAGGATCAGTCCCGGGACATACACGAGCAGTACTTC. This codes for CASSPPEDQSRDIHEQYF.

The CDR3 nucleotides are TGTGCCAGCAGCTCTACCGGGACAGGGGATGGCTACACCTTC. The encoded protein is CASSSTGTGDGYTF. This chain connects TRBV5-6 to TRBJ1-2, with TRBD1 matching 10 bases. The CDR3 spans 14 residues. In germline, CDR1 is SGHDT, CDR2 YYEEEE. Germline trimming cut 3 bases from V and 6 bases from J; bases unmatched to any gene: 5.